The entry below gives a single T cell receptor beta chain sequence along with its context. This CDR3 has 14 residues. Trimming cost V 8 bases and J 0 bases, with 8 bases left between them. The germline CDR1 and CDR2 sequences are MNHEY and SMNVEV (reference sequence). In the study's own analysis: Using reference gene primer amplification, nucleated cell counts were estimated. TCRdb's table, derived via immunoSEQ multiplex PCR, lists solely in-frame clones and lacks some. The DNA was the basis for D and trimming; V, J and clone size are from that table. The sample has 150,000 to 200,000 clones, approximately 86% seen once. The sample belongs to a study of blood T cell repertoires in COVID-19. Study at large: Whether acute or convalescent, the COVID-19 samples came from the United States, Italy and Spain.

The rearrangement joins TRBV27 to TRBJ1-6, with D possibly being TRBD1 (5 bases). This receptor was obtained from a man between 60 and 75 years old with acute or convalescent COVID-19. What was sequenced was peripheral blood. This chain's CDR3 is CASGGGSYNSPLHF. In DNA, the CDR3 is TGTGCCAGCGGGGGGGGCTCCTATAATTCACCCCTCCACTTT.